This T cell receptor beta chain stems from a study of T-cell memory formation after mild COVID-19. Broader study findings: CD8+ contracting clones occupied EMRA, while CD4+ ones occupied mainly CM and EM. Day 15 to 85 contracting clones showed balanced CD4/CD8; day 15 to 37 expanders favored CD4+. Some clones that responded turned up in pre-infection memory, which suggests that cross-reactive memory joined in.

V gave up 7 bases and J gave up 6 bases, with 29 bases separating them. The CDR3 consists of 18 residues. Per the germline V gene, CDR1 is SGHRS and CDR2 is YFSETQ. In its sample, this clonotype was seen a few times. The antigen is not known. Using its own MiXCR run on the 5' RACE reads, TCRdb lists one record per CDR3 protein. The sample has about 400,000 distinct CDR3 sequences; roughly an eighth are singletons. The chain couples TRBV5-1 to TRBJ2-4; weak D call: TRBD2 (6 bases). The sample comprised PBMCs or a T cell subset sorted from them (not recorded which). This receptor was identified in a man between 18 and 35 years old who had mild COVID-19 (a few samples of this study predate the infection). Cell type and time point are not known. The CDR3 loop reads CASPNRGFNQRGRNIQYF. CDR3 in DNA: TGCGCCAGCCCTAACCGGGGGTTCAACCAAAGGGGCAGAAACATTCAGTACTTC.